The rows below give T cell receptor beta chains drawn from one sample of a study of beta chain features in type 1 diabetes. Produced via immunoSEQ multiplex PCR; TCRdb's table is partial and in-frame only. The sample has 300,000 to 350,000 clones, 6.5% to 10% seen once. Sequencing was done on a sample of central memory CD4+ T cells from blood. All receptors come from a woman aged 18-29 years in good health. The CDR3 runs from the conserved cysteine through the conserved F or W. Each record gives: clone size, J gene, V gene, CDR3 protein. Clone size is not always given. Where it is, it says once, few, many or a class for expanded clones.

few | TRBJ2-7 | TRBV4-1 | CASSQTTGRRSYEQYF
many | TRBJ2-1 | TRBV10-1 | CASSPRTGTGGPNEQFF
- | TRBJ2-7 | TRBV4-2 | CASSQGQMNYEQYF
few | TRBJ2-7 | TRBV18 | CASSLSNYEQYF
- | TRBJ1-1 | TRBV5-6 | CASSLDRQGGVTEAFF
many | TRBJ1-3 | TRBV28 | CASSLWRRTGNTIYF
- | TRBJ2-5 | TRBV5-4 | CASSLGVTRETQYF
- | TRBJ1-5 | TRBV5-6 | CASSLAGTEHHQPQHF
- | TRBJ1-5 | TRBV10-3 | CAIRSGTGRDQPQHF
many | TRBJ2-2 | TRBV7-3 | CASSSRAGGPLTGELFF
few | TRBJ2-5 | TRBV4-3 | CASSQGAAGETQYF
few | TRBJ2-2 | TRBV2 | CASRPENTGELFF
few | TRBJ1-1 | TRBV28 | CASSFNVWGQNTEAFF
- | TRBJ2-7 | TRBV7-8 | CASSLLAQSYEQYF
- | TRBJ2-4 | TRBV7-3 | CASSFSGDKNIQYF
- | TRBJ1-5 | TRBV6-5 | CASSKQGFSNQPQHF